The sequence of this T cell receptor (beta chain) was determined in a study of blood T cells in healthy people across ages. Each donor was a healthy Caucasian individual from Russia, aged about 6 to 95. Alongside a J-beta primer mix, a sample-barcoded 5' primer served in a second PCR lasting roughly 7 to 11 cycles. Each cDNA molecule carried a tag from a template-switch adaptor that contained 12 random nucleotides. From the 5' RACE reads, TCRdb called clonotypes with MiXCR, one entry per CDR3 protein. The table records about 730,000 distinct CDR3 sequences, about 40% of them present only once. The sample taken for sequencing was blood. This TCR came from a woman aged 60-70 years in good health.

CDR3 in amino acids: CATLRAGGADGYTF. The CDR3 DNA follows: TGTGCCACATTGAGGGCAGGGGGCGCGGATGGCTACACCTTC. V gene TRBV6-1 combines with J gene TRBJ1-2; 8 bases match TRBD1. This CDR3 has 14 amino acids. Germline CDR1 reads MNHNS; CDR2 reads SASEGT. The ends lost 10 bases at V and 6 bases at J; junction bases unmatched: 13.